This T cell receptor beta chain was sequenced for a study of OX40 agonist ivuxolimab in advanced cancers. On the study more broadly: Three patients showed partial responses: one hepatocellular carcinoma and two cutaneous melanoma cases.

The CDR3 runs 12 residues. V lost 5 bases and J lost 6, with 9 bases in between. Germline assignment: CDR1 SEHNR and CDR2 FQNEAQ (reference sequence). Measured with immunoSEQ multiplex PCR; TCRdb has only the in-frame clones, and not every one. The data contain 70,000 to 95,000 clones, around 86% of them singletons. Study-level results: The CD4+ and CD8+ T cells in the blood had expanded clonally by week 6 at 0.1 to 3.0 mg/kg. Partial responders receiving 0.1-3.0 mg/kg showed among the lowest clonal expansion.

This clone was picked up one time. Antigen specificity is unknown. No patient had autoimmune disease or received systemic immunosuppression. The sequences come from CD4+ or CD8+ T cells sorted from blood, collected in a trial of the OX40 agonist ivuxolimab. This TCR came from an adult with an advanced solid tumor such as melanoma, head and neck, liver or kidney cancer. The chain recombines TRBV7-9 with TRBJ2-3; D may be TRBD1 (5 bases). CDR3 residues: CASSQGRDTQYF. DNA for the CDR3: TGTGCCAGCAGCCAGGGTCGGGATACGCAGTATTTT.